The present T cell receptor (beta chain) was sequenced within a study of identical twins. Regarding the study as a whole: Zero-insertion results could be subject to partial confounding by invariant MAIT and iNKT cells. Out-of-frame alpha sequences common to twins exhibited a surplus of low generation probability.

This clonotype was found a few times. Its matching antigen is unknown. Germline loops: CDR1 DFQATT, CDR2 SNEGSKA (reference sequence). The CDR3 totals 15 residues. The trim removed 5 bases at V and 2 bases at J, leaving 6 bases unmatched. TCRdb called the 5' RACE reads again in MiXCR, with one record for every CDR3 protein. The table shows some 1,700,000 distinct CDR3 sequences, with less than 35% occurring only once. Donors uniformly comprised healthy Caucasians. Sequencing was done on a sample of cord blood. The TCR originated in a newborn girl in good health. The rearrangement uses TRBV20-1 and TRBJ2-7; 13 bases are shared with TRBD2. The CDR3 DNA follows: TGCAGTGCTCACCGACTAGCGGGGGGTCCCTACGAGCAGTACTTC. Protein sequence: CSAHRLAGGPYEQYF.